This TCR beta chain is drawn from a study of OX40 agonist ivuxolimab in advanced cancers. Study information: About 40% of patients had received prior checkpoint inhibitor therapy. Study-wide results and caveats: In general, CD8+ T cells held more expanded clones than CD4+ did, on average. Among some nonresponders, normalized T-cell clonal expansion was also low. Antigen specificity of clonally expanded peripheral T cells was not established.

This clone occurred once. Antigen: not known. The protocol was immunoSEQ multiplex PCR, while the TCRdb copy is restricted to in-frame clones and leaves out a portion. The table records about 89,000 clones, approximately 90% of them present only once. Specimen: CD4+ or CD8+ T cells sorted from blood, collected in a trial of the OX40 agonist ivuxolimab. The TCR comes from an adult with an advanced solid tumor such as melanoma, head and neck, liver or kidney cancer.

The CDR3 bases are TGCGCCAGCAGCTTGAATGGTGAGCAGTTCTTC. It codes for CASSLNGEQFF. The V call is TRBV5-1, the J call TRBJ2-1, with D uncertain. The germline V and J ends were trimmed by 1 base and 9 bases, with 5 bases remaining between them. The length of the CDR3 is 11 residues. In germline, CDR1 is SGHRS, CDR2 YFSETQ.